Presented here are 23 T cell receptor beta chains from one specimen sequenced in a study of T-cell memory formation after mild COVID-19 (dated by TCRdb to the early 2020s). Library generation was performed with 5' RACE. The instrument given in TCRdb is Illumina NovaSeq 6000. Starting from the raw public reads, TCRdb applied fastp trimming at Q25, assembled clones with MiXCR and retained in-frame beta chains. Every distinct CDR3 protein forms one entry, paired with its most common genes and DNA. Recorded for this sample are about 470,000 distinct CDR3 sequences; 18% of them occurred a single time. The top ten hold around an eighth of the sample. Sequencing was done on a sample of PBMCs or a T cell subset sorted from them (not recorded which). These receptors came from an adult woman who had mild COVID-19 (a few samples of this study predate the infection). The sample titles of this study are shuffled in the database, so cell type and time point are left out; the donor was told from shared clones.

Of note for this clonotype: The DNA is left out, because the CDR3 cannot be placed on it with certainty; the CDR3 is given as TCRdb lists it. The chain links TRBV29-1 to TRBJ1-5. The CDR3 contains 12 residues when both ends are counted. Per the germline V gene, CDR1 is SQVTM and CDR2 is ANQGSEA. CDR3 loop: CSVEVAVGTRHF.

The rearrangement uses TRBV6-5 and TRBJ2-1; 10 nucleotides agree with TRBD1. V was clipped by 6 bases and J by 7 bases; unmatched bases: 12. The CDR3 spans 16 residues. Germline lookup yields CDR1 MNHEY and CDR2 SVGAGI. This chain's CDR3 is CASSYGLTGGKNEQFF. The CDR3 DNA reads TGTGCCAGCAGCTACGGATTGACAGGGGGCAAGAATGAGCAGTTCTTC.

This clonotype was recorded a few times. This chain links TRBV20-1 with TRBJ2-4, with TRBD2 identical over 7 bases. In germline, CDR1 is DFQATT, CDR2 SNEGSKA (reference sequence). The CDR3 covers 17 residues. After removal of 1 base from V and 0 bases from J, the junction contained 9 bases not matched to a gene. The CDR3 DNA sequence: TGCAGTGCTAGAGGCATGCTGGCGGGGGAAGCCAAAAACATTCAGTACTTC. Protein: CSARGMLAGEAKNIQYF.

This clonotype appeared a few times. The chain uses TRBV6-5 and TRBJ1-1; tentative D call: TRBD1 (6 bases). The CDR3 totals 16 residues. Per the germline V gene, CDR1 is MNHEY and CDR2 is SVGAGI. V gave up 4 bases and J gave up 1 base, with 16 bases separating them. The DNA for the CDR3 is TGTGCCAGCAGTTCCAAACTGGGGGCTGGGAACACTGAAGCTTTCTTT. Residues: CASSSKLGAGNTEAFF.

The V and J genes are TRBV7-2 and TRBJ2-1, with D possibly being TRBD2 (6 bases). Trimming left V 7 bases short and J 0 bases short, with 22 bases between. This CDR3 spans 18 amino acids. CDR1 and CDR2 (germline): SGHTA, FQGNSA. Here the CDR3 DNA reads TGTGCCAGCAACCCTCCCGAGCCGGGACTCCTCTCCTACAATGAGCAGTTCTTC. This encodes CASNPPEPGLLSYNEQFF.

This clonotype was seen more than once but under ten times. V and J are TRBV12-3 or TRBV12-4 and TRBJ2-3, with D possibly being TRBD2 (6 bases). This CDR3 region has 16 residues. The germline V and J ends were trimmed by 2 bases and 0 bases, with 12 bases remaining between them. CDR3 sequence (DNA): TGTGCCAGCAGTTTATGGCTAGCGCTGAGCACAGATACGCAGTATTTT. Amino acids: CASSLWLALSTDTQYF.

J is TRBJ2-3 and V is TRBV9; 13 nucleotides align to TRBD2. V lost 2 bases, J lost 6 bases, and 6 bases stayed unmatched. Germline lookup yields CDR1 SGDLS and CDR2 YYNGEE. This CDR3 comprises 16 residues. The chain's CDR3 is CASSVTSGGAWDTQYF. The CDR3 nucleotides are TGTGCCAGCAGCGTTACTAGCGGGGGGGCCTGGGATACGCAGTATTTT.

The chain employs TRBV4-1 and TRBJ2-2, with 16 bases lining up with TRBD2. V lost 4 bases to trimming and J lost 0 bases; unmatched junction nucleotides: 5. Germline assignment: CDR1 MGHRA and CDR2 YSYEKL. The CDR3 consists of 19 residues. Here the CDR3 DNA reads TGCGCCAGCAGCCCGCCCGGGACTAGCGGGGGGGCGAACACCGGGGAGCTGTTTTTT. Its translation: CASSPPGTSGGANTGELFF.

This clonotype has just a few counts. The chain couples TRBV5-1 to TRBJ1-1; TRBD1 agrees at 8 bases. J gave up 1 base and V 4 bases, and 12 bases lay outside the gene matches. The CDR3 has 17 residues. CDR1 SGHRS and CDR2 YFSETQ come from the germline V gene. CDR3 nucleotide sequence: TGCGCCAGCAGCCCCCGGCTCAGGGGGCCGTGGAACACTGAAGCTTTCTTT. It translates to CASSPRLRGPWNTEAFF.

The V call is TRBV6-4, the J call TRBJ2-2, with D unclear. Per germline, CDR1 MRHNA and CDR2 SNTAGT. The CDR3 loop spans 14 amino acids. The V end lost 3 bases, the J end lost 6 bases, and 11 bases lay between the germline ends. The CDR3 protein is CASSDVVFAGELFF. The CDR3 DNA sequence: TGTGCCAGCAGTGATGTTGTATTTGCCGGGGAGCTGTTTTTT.

The table lists this clonotype with a few counts. This chain joins TRBV18 and TRBJ2-6, with TRBD1 identical over 9 bases. The CDR3 spans 17 residues. Germline CDR1 is KGHSH and CDR2 is LQKENI. J was trimmed by 1 base and V by 2 bases; bases with no gene match: 3. Written as DNA, the CDR3 is TGTGCCAGCTCACCATTGGGACAGGGTTCTGGGGCCAACGTCCTGACTTTC. This codes for CASSPLGQGSGANVLTF. The variable domain in full, with the rest retrieved from reference TRBV18 and TRBJ2-6, is NAGVMQNPRHLVRRRGQEARLRCSPMKGHSHVYWYRQLPEEGLKFMVYLQKENIIDESGMPKERFSAEFPKEGPSILRIQQVVRGDSAAYFCASSPLGQGSGANVLTFGAGSRLTVL.

The CDR3 region has the DNA TGTGCCAGCAGCCCTCAGAGACAGGGTGGTTTCATGAACACTGAAGCTTTCTTT. Protein: CASSPQRQGGFMNTEAFF. The J gene is TRBJ1-1, the V gene TRBV9; 7 nucleotides line up with TRBD1. Germline V lookup: CDR1 SGDLS, CDR2 YYNGEE. The ends lost 4 bases at V and 0 bases at J; junction bases unmatched: 15. The CDR3 spans 18 residues.

This clonotype was counted between two and nine times. J is TRBJ2-3 and V is TRBV20-1; TRBD2 aligns across 7 bases. CDR3 length: 13 amino acids. Trimming took 2 bases from V and 4 from J; bases not matched to a gene: 3. Per germline, CDR1 DFQATT and CDR2 SNEGSKA (reference sequence). CDR3 bases: TGCAGTGCTAGAAGAGCGGGGCCAGATACGCAGTATTTT. It yields the protein CSARRAGPDTQYF.

This chain links TRBV7-8 with TRBJ1-1, with no clear D. The V and J ends lost 1 base and 3 bases respectively, with 12 bases between them. In germline, CDR1 is SGHVS, CDR2 FQNEAQ. The CDR3 spans 15 residues. The CDR3 reads CASSLEADGYTEAFF. CDR3 sequence (DNA): TGTGCCAGCAGCTTAGAGGCGGACGGATACACTGAAGCTTTCTTT.

This clonotype was counted ten times or more. This chain joins TRBV6-5 and TRBJ2-6; TRBD2 might be the D (6 bases). The V end was cut by 1 base, the J end by 0 bases, with 13 bases between. CDR1 and CDR2 from the germline V gene are MNHEY and SVGAGI. The length of the CDR3 is 18 residues. Here the CDR3 reads CASSYLGRLDSGANVLTF. The CDR3 DNA sequence: TGTGCCAGCAGTTACTTGGGCAGACTAGACTCTGGGGCCAACGTCCTGACTTTC.

There are a few counts of this clonotype. The CDR3 sequence is CSARDQSGRMADTQYF. CDR3 nucleotide sequence: TGCAGTGCTAGAGATCAGAGCGGGAGGATGGCAGATACGCAGTATTTT. This chain uses TRBV20-1 with TRBJ2-3; TRBD2 agrees at 9 bases. This CDR3 contains 16 residues. J lost 4 bases, V lost 0 bases, and 8 bases had no gene match. Germline V gene sequence: CDR1 DFQATT, CDR2 SNEGSKA (reference sequence).

This clonotype turned up a few times. The rearrangement joins TRBV5-1 to TRBJ2-3; D is perhaps TRBD1 or TRBD2 (5 bases each). V was cut by 6 bases and J by 5 bases, with 16 bases left in between. This CDR3 has 14 amino acids. The germline gives CDR1 SGHRS, CDR2 YFSETQ. CDR3 protein: CASTPGPTKDTQYF. DNA for the CDR3: TGCGCCAGCACACCGGGGCCTACCAAAGATACGCAGTATTTT.

The rearrangement links TRBV5-1 to TRBJ2-2, with D tentatively TRBD1 or TRBD2 (5 bases each). This CDR3 is 14 amino acids long. Trimming took off 4 bases at V and 4 bases at J, with 11 bases between the two ends. Per the germline V gene, CDR1 is SGHRS and CDR2 is YFSETQ. The CDR3 nucleotides are TGCGCCAGCAGCATGGGACGGTCCACCGGGGAGCTGTTTTTT. The encoded protein is CASSMGRSTGELFF.

The table lists this clonotype with a few counts. The chain employs TRBV7-9 and TRBJ1-2; D is unclear. The germline V and J ends were trimmed by 2 bases and 6 bases, with 19 bases remaining between them. Germline assignment: CDR1 SEHNR and CDR2 FQNEAQ (reference sequence). The CDR3 totals 16 residues. CDR3 amino acids: CASSLRGTNLKDGYTF. The CDR3 DNA reads TGTGCCAGCAGCTTACGGGGAACAAACCTAAAGGATGGCTACACCTTC.

A few counts support this clonotype. This rearrangement joins TRBV7-2 to TRBJ2-3, with 9 bases identical to TRBD2. This CDR3 has 17 residues. The V gene end was trimmed by 3 bases and the J gene end by 0 bases; junction bases not matched to a gene: 7. Germline V lookup: CDR1 SGHTA, CDR2 FQGNSA. This CDR3 is CASSLPSGMTSTDTQYF. CDR3 nucleotides: TGTGCCAGCAGCTTGCCTAGCGGGATGACTAGCACAGATACGCAGTATTTT. The whole variable domain, remainder taken from reference TRBV7-2 and TRBJ2-3, is GAGVSQSPSNKVTEKGKDVELRCDPISGHTALYWYRQSLGQGLEFLIYFQGNSAPDKSGLPSDRFSAERTGGSVSTLTIQRTQQEDSAVYLCASSLPSGMTSTDTQYFGPGTRLTVL.

The rearrangement links TRBV9 to TRBJ2-3; 7 bases match TRBD1. The CDR3 contains 16 residues. V was pared by 4 bases and J by 1 base, with 9 bases of the junction left unmatched. Germline V gives CDR1 SGDLS, CDR2 YYNGEE. The CDR3 DNA follows: TGTGCCAGCAGCTTATACAGGGGAGAGGGCACAGATACGCAGTATTTT. Translation gives CASSLYRGEGTDTQYF.

The rearrangement uses TRBV10-3 and TRBJ1-2; TRBD1 agrees at 10 bases. CDR1 ENHRY and CDR2 SYGVKD come from the germline V gene. The junction had 7 bases not matched to a gene; V was cut back by 6 bases and J by 6 bases. The CDR3 sequence is 14 residues long. The CDR3 reads CAISWDRGRDGYTF. The DNA of the CDR3 is TGTGCCATCAGCTGGGACAGGGGACGGGATGGCTACACCTTC.

This clonotype showed up just a few times. The V and J genes are TRBV24-1 and TRBJ2-3; tentative D call: TRBD1 (6 bases). V was clipped by 3 bases and J by 1 base, with 10 bases between them. Germline loops: CDR1 KGHDR, CDR2 SFDVKD. The CDR3 loop spans 15 amino acids. The CDR3 nucleotides read TGTGCCACCAGTGATCCTGGACAGCGCACAGATACGCAGTATTTT. Translation: CATSDPGQRTDTQYF.